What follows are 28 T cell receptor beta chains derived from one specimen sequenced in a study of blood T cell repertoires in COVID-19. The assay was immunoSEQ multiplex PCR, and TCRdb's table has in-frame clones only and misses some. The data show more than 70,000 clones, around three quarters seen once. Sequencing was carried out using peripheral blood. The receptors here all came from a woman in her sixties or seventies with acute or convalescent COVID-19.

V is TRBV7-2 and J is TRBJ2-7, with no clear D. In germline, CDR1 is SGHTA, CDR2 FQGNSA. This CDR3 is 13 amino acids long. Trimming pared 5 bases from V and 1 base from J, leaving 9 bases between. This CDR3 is CASSTTWSYEQYF. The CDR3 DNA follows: TGTGCCAGCAGCACGACATGGTCCTACGAGCAGTACTTC.

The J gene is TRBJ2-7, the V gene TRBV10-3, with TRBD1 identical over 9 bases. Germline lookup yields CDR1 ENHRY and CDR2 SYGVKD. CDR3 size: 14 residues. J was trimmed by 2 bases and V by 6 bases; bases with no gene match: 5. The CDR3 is CAISKTGGAYEQYF. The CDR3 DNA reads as TGTGCCATCAGCAAGACAGGGGGGGCCTACGAGCAGTACTTC.

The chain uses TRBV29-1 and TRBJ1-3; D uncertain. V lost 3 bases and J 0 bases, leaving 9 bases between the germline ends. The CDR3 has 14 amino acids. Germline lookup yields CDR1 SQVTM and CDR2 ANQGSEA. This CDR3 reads CSVDTSGSGNTIYF. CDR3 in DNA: TGCAGCGTTGATACATCTGGCTCTGGAAACACCATATATTTT.

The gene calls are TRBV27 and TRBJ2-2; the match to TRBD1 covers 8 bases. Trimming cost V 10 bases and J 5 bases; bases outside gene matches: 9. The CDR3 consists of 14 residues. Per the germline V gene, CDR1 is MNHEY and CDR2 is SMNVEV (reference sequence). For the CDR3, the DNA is TGTGCCACCCGCCGGACAGGGCAGACCGGGGAGCTGTTTTTT. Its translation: CATRRTGQTGELFF.

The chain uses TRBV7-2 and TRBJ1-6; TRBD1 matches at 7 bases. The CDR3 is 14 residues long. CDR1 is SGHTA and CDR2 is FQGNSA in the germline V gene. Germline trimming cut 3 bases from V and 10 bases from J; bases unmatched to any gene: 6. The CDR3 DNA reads TGTGCCAGCAGCTTGACAGGGTGGCGCTCACCCCTCCACTTT. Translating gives CASSLTGWRSPLHF.

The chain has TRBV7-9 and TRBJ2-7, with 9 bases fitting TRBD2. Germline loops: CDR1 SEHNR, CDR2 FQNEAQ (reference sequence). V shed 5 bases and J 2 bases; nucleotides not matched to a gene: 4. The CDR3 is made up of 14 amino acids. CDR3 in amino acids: CASSPLAGTYEQYF. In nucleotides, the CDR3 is TGTGCCAGCAGCCCGCTAGCGGGGACCTACGAGCAGTACTTC. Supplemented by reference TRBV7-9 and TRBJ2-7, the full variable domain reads DTGVSQNPRHKITKRGQNVTFRCDPISEHNRLYWYRQTLGQGPEFLTYFQNEAQLEKSRLLSDRFSAERPKGSFSTLEIQRTEQGDSAMYLCASSPLAGTYEQYFGPGTRLTVT.

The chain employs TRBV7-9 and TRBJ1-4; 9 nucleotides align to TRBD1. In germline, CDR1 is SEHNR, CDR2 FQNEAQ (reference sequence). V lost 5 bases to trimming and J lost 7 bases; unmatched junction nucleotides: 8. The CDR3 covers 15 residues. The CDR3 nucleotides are TGTGCCAGCAGCGGAGGACAGGGGCACATTGAAAAACTGTTTTTT. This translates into CASSGGQGHIEKLFF.

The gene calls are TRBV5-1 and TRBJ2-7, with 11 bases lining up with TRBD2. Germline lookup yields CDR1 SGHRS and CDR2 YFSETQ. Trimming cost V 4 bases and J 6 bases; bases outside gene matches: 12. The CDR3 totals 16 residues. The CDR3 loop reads CASSPPLAGGSGEQYF. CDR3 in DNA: TGCGCCAGCAGCCCACCCCTAGCGGGAGGATCTGGCGAGCAGTACTTC.

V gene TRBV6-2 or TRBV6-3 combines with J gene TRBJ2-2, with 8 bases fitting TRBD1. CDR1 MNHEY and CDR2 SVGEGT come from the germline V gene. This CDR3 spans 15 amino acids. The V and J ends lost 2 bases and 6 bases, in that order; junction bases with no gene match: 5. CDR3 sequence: CASSYEDRASGELFF. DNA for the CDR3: TGTGCCAGCAGTTACGAGGACAGGGCTTCCGGGGAGCTGTTTTTT.

The CDR3, as DNA: TGTGCCAGCAGCCAACGACTAGCGGGGGGGGCAGATACGCAGTATTTT. The encoded protein is CASSQRLAGGADTQYF. This rearrangement joins TRBV4-2 to TRBJ2-3; TRBD2 aligns across 14 bases. The CDR3 length is 16 residues. CDR1 is LGHNA and CDR2 is YNFKEQ in the germline V gene. J gave up 4 bases and V 2 bases, and 2 bases lay outside the gene matches.

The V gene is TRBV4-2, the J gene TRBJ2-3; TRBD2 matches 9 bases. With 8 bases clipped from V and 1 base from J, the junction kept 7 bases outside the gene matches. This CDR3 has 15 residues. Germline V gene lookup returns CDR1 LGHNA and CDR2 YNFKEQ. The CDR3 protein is CASGLAGARTDTQYF. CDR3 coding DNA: TGTGCCAGCGGATTAGCGGGGGCCCGCACAGATACGCAGTATTTT.

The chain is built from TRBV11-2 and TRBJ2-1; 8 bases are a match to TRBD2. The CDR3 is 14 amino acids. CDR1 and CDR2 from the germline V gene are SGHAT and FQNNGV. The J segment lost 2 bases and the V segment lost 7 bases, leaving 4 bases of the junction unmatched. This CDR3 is CASTREGAYNEQFF. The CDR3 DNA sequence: TGTGCCAGCACCCGGGAGGGGGCCTACAATGAGCAGTTCTTC. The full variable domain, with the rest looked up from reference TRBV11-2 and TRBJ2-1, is EAGVAQSPRYKIIEKRQSVAFWCNPISGHATLYWYQQILGQGPKLLIQFQNNGVVDDSQLPKDRFSAERLKGVDSTLKIQPAKLEDSAVYLCASTREGAYNEQFFGPGTRLTVL.

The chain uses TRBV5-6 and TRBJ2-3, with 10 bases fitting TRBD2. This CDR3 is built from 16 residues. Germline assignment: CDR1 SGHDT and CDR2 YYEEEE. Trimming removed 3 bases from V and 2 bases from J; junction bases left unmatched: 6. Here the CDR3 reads CASSWSGTSVTDTQYF. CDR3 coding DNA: TGTGCCAGCAGCTGGTCCGGGACTAGCGTCACAGATACGCAGTATTTT.

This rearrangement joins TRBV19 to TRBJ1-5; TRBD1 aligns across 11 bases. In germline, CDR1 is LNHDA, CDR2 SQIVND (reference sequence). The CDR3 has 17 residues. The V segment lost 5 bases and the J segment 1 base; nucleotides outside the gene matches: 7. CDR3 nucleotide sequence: TGTGCCAGTAGTTTCTCCGGGACAGGGGGAAGCAATCAGCCCCAGCATTTT. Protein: CASSFSGTGGSNQPQHF.

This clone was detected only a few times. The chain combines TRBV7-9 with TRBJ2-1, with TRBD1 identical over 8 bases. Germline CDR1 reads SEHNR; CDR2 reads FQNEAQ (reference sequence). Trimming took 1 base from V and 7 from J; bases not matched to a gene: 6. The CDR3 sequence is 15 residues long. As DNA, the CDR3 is TGTGCCAGCAGCTTAGACCCAGGGGGCTGGAATGAGCAGTTCTTC. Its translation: CASSLDPGGWNEQFF.

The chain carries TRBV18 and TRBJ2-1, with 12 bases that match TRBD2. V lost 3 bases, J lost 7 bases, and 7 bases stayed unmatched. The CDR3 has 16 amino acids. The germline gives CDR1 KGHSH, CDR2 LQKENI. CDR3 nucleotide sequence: TGTGCCAGCTCACCCTTGACTAGCGGGGGTTTAAATGAGCAGTTCTTC. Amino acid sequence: CASSPLTSGGLNEQFF. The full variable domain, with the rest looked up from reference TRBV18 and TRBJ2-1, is NAGVMQNPRHLVRRRGQEARLRCSPMKGHSHVYWYRQLPEEGLKFMVYLQKENIIDESGMPKERFSAEFPKEGPSILRIQQVVRGDSAAYFCASSPLTSGGLNEQFFGPGTRLTVL.

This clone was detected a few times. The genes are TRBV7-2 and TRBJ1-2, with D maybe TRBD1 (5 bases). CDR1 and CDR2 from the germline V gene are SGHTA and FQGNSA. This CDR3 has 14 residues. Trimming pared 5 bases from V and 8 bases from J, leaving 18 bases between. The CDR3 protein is CASSPPRTGPGYTF. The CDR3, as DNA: TGTGCCAGCAGCCCTCCGCGAACAGGTCCCGGCTACACCTTC.

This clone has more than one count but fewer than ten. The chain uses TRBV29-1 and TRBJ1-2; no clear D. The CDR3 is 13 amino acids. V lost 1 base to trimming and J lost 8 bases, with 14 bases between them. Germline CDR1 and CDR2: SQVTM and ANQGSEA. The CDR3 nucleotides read TGCAGCGTTGAAGTCCTCGCGGGTGAAGGCTACACCTTC. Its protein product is CSVEVLAGEGYTF.

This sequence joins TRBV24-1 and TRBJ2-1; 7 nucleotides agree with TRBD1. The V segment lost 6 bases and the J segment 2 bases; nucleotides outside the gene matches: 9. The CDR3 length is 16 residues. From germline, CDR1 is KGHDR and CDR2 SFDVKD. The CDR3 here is CATSHSRTGPYNEQFF. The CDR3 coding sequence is TGTGCCACCAGTCATTCCAGGACAGGACCCTACAATGAGCAGTTCTTC.

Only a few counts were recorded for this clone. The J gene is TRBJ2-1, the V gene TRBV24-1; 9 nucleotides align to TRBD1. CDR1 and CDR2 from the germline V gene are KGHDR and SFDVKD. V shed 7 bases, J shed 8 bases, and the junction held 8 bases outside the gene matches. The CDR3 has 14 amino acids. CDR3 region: CATSPGQGVDEQFF. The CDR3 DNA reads TGTGCCACCAGCCCGGGACAGGGTGTCGATGAGCAGTTCTTC.

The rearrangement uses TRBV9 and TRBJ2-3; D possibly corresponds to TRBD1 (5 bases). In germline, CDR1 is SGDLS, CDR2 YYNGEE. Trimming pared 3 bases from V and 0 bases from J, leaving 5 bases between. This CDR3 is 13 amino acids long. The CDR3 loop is CASSGQSTDTQYF. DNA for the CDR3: TGTGCCAGCAGCGGACAGAGCACAGATACGCAGTATTTT.

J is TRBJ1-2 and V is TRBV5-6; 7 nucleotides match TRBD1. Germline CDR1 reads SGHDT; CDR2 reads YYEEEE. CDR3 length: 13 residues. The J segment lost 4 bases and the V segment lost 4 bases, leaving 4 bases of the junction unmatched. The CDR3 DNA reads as TGTGCCAGCAGCCGGGACAGAATCTATGGCTACACCTTC. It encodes CASSRDRIYGYTF.

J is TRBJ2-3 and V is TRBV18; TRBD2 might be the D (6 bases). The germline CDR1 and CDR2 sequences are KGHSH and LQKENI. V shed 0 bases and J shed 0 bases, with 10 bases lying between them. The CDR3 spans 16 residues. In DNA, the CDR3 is TGTGCCAGCTCACCACCGGCGGGGACTAGCACAGATACGCAGTATTTT. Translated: CASSPPAGTSTDTQYF.

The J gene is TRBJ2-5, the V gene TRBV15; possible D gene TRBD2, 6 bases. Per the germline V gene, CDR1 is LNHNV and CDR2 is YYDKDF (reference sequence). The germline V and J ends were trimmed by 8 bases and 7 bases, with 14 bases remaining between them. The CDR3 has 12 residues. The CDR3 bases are TGTGCCACCGCGCGGGGCGGGCGGACCCAGTACTTC. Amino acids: CATARGGRTQYF. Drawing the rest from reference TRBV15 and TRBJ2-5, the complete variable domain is DAMVIQNPRYQVTQFGKPVTLSCSQTLNHNVMYWYQQKSSQAPKLLFHYYDKDFNNEADTPDNFQSRRPNTSFCFLDIRSPGLGDTAMYLCATARGGRTQYFGPGTRLLVL.

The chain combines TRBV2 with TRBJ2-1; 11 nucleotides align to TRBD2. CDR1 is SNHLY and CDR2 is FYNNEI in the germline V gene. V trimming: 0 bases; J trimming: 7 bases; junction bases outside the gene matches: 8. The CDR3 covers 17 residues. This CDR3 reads CASSEAGTSGPRNEQFF. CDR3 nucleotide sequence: TGTGCCAGCAGTGAAGCGGGGACTAGCGGCCCTCGGAATGAGCAGTTCTTC. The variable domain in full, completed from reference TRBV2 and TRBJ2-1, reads EPEVTQTPSHQVTQMGQEVILRCVPISNHLYFYWYRQILGQKVEFLVSFYNNEISEKSEIFDDQFSVERPDGSNFTLKIRSTKLEDSAMYFCASSEAGTSGPRNEQFFGPGTRLTVL.

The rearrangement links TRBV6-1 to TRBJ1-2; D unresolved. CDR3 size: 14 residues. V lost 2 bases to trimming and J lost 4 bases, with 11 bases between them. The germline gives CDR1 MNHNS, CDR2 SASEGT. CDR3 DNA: TGTGCCAGCAGTGAACGCCGGGGAGTCTATGGCTACACCTTC. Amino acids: CASSERRGVYGYTF.

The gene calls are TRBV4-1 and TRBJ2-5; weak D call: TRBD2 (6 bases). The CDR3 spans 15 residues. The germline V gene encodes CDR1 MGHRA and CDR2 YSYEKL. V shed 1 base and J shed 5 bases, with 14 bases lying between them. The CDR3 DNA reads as TGCGCCAGCAGCCAAGGAAACTCGGGGGTTGAGACCCAGTACTTC. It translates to CASSQGNSGVETQYF.

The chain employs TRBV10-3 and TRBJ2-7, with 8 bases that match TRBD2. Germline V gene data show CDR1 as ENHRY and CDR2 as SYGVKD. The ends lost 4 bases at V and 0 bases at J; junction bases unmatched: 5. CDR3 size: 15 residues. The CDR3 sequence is CAISGTSGYSYEQYF. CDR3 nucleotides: TGTGCCATCAGTGGCACTAGCGGTTACTCCTACGAGCAGTACTTC.